This entry lists 25 T cell receptor beta chains sequenced from one sample in a study of technical replicates of blood from several donors. Generated by immunoSEQ multiplex PCR, the TCRdb table keeps only in-frame clones and is missing some. The sample has tens of thousands of clones, roughly 93% seen once. The material sequenced was T cells isolated from PBMCs. The receptors shown here come from a human donor in good health.

The J gene is TRBJ2-4, the V gene TRBV5-8; TRBD2 might be the D (5 bases). CDR1 and CDR2 from the germline V gene are SGHTS and YDEGEE. The germline V and J ends were trimmed by 4 bases and 3 bases, with 20 bases remaining between them. The CDR3 is 17 residues long. CDR3 loop: CASSAVGVHDVKNIQYF. The CDR3 nucleotides read TGTGCCAGCAGCGCGGTCGGGGTCCATGATGTCAAAAACATTCAGTACTTC.

The chain has TRBV4-1 and TRBJ1-6; 8 nucleotides line up with TRBD1. CDR1 is MGHRA and CDR2 is YSYEKL in the germline V gene. The CDR3 has 15 residues. The trim removed 4 bases at V and 6 bases at J, leaving 5 bases unmatched. CDR3 sequence (DNA): TGCGCCAGCAGCCTTGGGGGACAGGCTAATTCACCCCTCCACTTT. This codes for CASSLGGQANSPLHF.

A single count supports this clone. The chain carries TRBV2 and TRBJ2-2; 7 nucleotides match TRBD1. The CDR3 covers 15 residues. Losses at the gene ends were 7 bases for V and 6 bases for J; bases not matched to a gene: 11. Per germline, CDR1 SNHLY and CDR2 FYNNEI. The CDR3 region has the DNA TGTGCCAGCACCCGACAGGGAACGAGGGCCGGGGAGCTGTTTTTT. It yields the protein CASTRQGTRAGELFF.

This clone has more than one count but fewer than ten. The chain combines TRBV5-1 with TRBJ2-5; D remains ambiguous. CDR3 length: 14 amino acids. V lost 4 bases and J lost 1, with 11 bases in between. The V gene's germline CDR1 is SGHRS and CDR2 YFSETQ. The CDR3 loop reads CASSPSSVQETQYF. CDR3 coding DNA: TGCGCCAGCAGCCCGTCGTCTGTCCAAGAGACCCAGTACTTC.

Here the CDR3 reads CAWSVLTGLSSTDTQYF. CDR3 in DNA: TGTGCCTGGAGTGTCCTAACAGGGCTATCTAGCACAGATACGCAGTATTTT. The chain recombines TRBV30 with TRBJ2-3; TRBD1 might be the D (6 bases). Trimming stripped 0 bases from V and 0 bases from J, with 16 bases between. The CDR3 is made up of 17 amino acids. The germline V gene has CDR1 GTSNPN and CDR2 SVGIG (reference sequence).

The rearrangement joins TRBV27 to TRBJ1-3; TRBD1 is a possible D gene (5 bases). This CDR3 spans 16 amino acids. Trimming cost V 0 bases and J 0 bases, with 9 bases left between them. CDR1 is MNHEY, CDR2 SMNVEV, per germline (reference sequence). CDR3 residues: CASSLSPGISGNTIYF. CDR3 coding DNA: TGTGCCAGCAGTTTATCCCCAGGGATCTCTGGAAACACCATATATTTT.

The V and J genes are TRBV6-5 and TRBJ2-1, with D possibly being TRBD2 (6 bases). This CDR3 has 12 amino acids. The germline gives CDR1 MNHEY, CDR2 SVGAGI. V lost 4 bases and J lost 9, with 10 bases in between. The CDR3 region has the DNA TGTGCCAGCAGTTTCCAGGGAGGTGAGCAGTTCTTC. Its protein product is CASSFQGGEQFF.

The V and J genes are TRBV7-6 and TRBJ2-1, with 7 bases aligning to TRBD2. Per the germline V gene, CDR1 is SGHVS and CDR2 is FNYEAQ. This CDR3 has 17 amino acids. The ends lost 6 bases at V and 0 bases at J; junction bases unmatched: 11. The CDR3 region has the DNA TGTGCCAGCAGGGGGGGGGTGGTCGTGGACTCCTACAATGAGCAGTTCTTC. Translating it yields CASRGGVVVDSYNEQFF.

V is TRBV5-1 and J is TRBJ1-2; 9 nucleotides line up with TRBD1. The germline V gene encodes CDR1 SGHRS and CDR2 YFSETQ. J lost 10 bases, V lost 4 bases, and 8 bases had no gene match. This CDR3 contains 13 residues. The CDR3 here is CASSLDRGGFYTF. CDR3 sequence (DNA): TGCGCCAGCAGCCTGGACAGGGGAGGTTTCTACACCTTC. The whole variable domain, filled in from reference TRBV5-1 and TRBJ1-2, reads KAGVTQTPRYLIKTRGQQVTLSCSPISGHRSVSWYQQTPGQGLQFLFEYFSETQRNKGNFPGRFSGRQFSNSRSEMNVSTLELGDSALYLCASSLDRGGFYTFGSGTRLTVV.

V and J are TRBV6-6 and TRBJ1-1; weak D call: TRBD1 (6 bases). The V and J ends lost 6 bases and 6 bases respectively, with 20 bases between them. The CDR3 is 15 amino acids. From germline, CDR1 is MNHNY and CDR2 SVGAGI (reference sequence). CDR3 loop: CASRAQQGAFAEAFF. In nucleotides, the CDR3 is TGTGCCAGCAGAGCCCAACAGGGCGCGTTCGCTGAAGCTTTCTTT.

This sequence joins TRBV6-5 and TRBJ2-3; 10 positions agree with TRBD2. Germline V gene sequence: CDR1 MNHEY, CDR2 SVGAGI. J lost 2 bases, V lost 5 bases, and 4 bases had no gene match. The CDR3 loop spans 15 amino acids. CDR3 protein: CASSGSGRSTDTQYF. The CDR3 nucleotides are TGTGCCAGCAGTGGTAGCGGGAGGTCCACAGATACGCAGTATTTT.

This chain connects TRBV6-1 to TRBJ2-7; 9 positions match TRBD1. The germline CDR1 and CDR2 sequences are MNHNS and SASEGT. This CDR3 has 14 residues. The V segment lost 6 bases and the J segment 6 bases; nucleotides outside the gene matches: 9. The CDR3 DNA is TGTGCCAGCAGGGACCCCGGGACAGGGTTCGAGCAGTACTTC. Residues: CASRDPGTGFEQYF.

The V call is TRBV12-5, the J call TRBJ2-2; D is unresolved. With 0 bases removed from V and 5 bases from J, the gap between germline ends came to 7 bases. CDR3 size: 14 residues. Germline V gives CDR1 LGHNT, CDR2 FRNRAP. CDR3 bases: TGTGCTAGTGGTTTGGTACTCCGAACCGGGGAGCTGTTTTTT. Translation: CASGLVLRTGELFF.

The chain joins TRBV10-1 to TRBJ1-1; unclear D gene. This CDR3 has 13 amino acids. Trimming took 8 bases from V and 1 from J, leaving 11 bases between them. CDR1 is WNHNN and CDR2 is SYGVQD in the germline V gene (reference sequence). Here the CDR3 DNA reads TGCGCCAGCCGTAGCACCCGGAACACTGAAGCTTTCTTT. Translating gives CASRSTRNTEAFF.

The V and J genes are TRBV6-1 and TRBJ2-7; D might be TRBD2 (6 bases). V shed 4 bases and J shed 5 bases, with 12 bases lying between them. CDR1 MNHNS and CDR2 SASEGT come from the germline V gene. This CDR3 is 13 amino acids long. CDR3 sequence reads: CASSGLERDEQYF. CDR3 DNA: TGTGCCAGCAGTGGGCTGGAGCGGGACGAGCAGTACTTC.

The V gene is TRBV2, the J gene TRBJ2-7; 11 nucleotides agree with TRBD2. V gave up 5 bases and J gave up 4 bases; unmatched junction bases: 13. Germline CDR1 reads SNHLY; CDR2 reads FYNNEI. The CDR3 is made up of 17 amino acids. CDR3 sequence: CASSFLQDGLAGYEQYF. CDR3 DNA sequence: TGTGCCAGCAGTTTCCTACAGGATGGACTAGCGGGTTACGAGCAGTACTTC.

This sequence joins TRBV4-1 and TRBJ2-7; 8 nucleotides line up with TRBD1. Germline V gene lookup returns CDR1 MGHRA and CDR2 YSYEKL. This CDR3 has 14 residues. Trimming removed 4 bases from V and 3 bases from J; junction bases left unmatched: 5. The DNA of the CDR3 is TGCGCCAGCAGCCTCGGGACAGGCCTCTACGAGCAGTACTTC. Translation: CASSLGTGLYEQYF.

The gene calls are TRBV9 and TRBJ1-1, with unresolved D. Looked up from germline, CDR1 is SGDLS and CDR2 is YYNGEE. V lost 2 bases and J lost 0, with 5 bases in between. The CDR3 has 13 residues. The CDR3 nucleotides are TGTGCCAGCAGCGTGAGGCTGAACACTGAAGCTTTCTTT. Amino acid sequence: CASSVRLNTEAFF.

V and J are TRBV2 and TRBJ2-5, with 9 bases fitting TRBD1. Germline lookup yields CDR1 SNHLY and CDR2 FYNNEI. V was clipped by 6 bases and J by 0 bases; unmatched bases: 2. This CDR3 has 14 amino acids. This CDR3 reads CASRDRGYQETQYF. The CDR3 nucleotides are TGTGCCAGCAGGGACAGGGGTTACCAAGAGACCCAGTACTTC. The complete variable domain, with remaining parts taken from reference TRBV2 and TRBJ2-5, reads EPEVTQTPSHQVTQMGQEVILRCVPISNHLYFYWYRQILGQKVEFLVSFYNNEISEKSEIFDDQFSVERPDGSNFTLKIRSTKLEDSAMYFCASRDRGYQETQYFGPGTRLLVL.

The chain combines TRBV6-1 with TRBJ1-1; possibly TRBD1 for D (5 bases). There are 16 residues in the CDR3. V lost 3 bases and J lost 2, with 16 bases in between. Germline CDR1 MNHNS, CDR2 SASEGT. CDR3: CASSDRAGSGNTEAFF. As DNA, the CDR3 is TGTGCCAGCAGTGACAGGGCGGGATCGGGAAACACTGAAGCTTTCTTT.

J is TRBJ2-2 and V is TRBV7-9; tentatively, D is TRBD1 (5 bases). CDR3 size: 15 residues. Deletions cut 1 base from V and 7 bases from J, with 13 bases between. The V gene's germline CDR1 is SEHNR and CDR2 FQNEAQ (reference sequence). The DNA for the CDR3 is TGTGCCAGCAGCTTAGAACGTATACAGGTCGGGGAGCTGTTTTTT. Its translation is CASSLERIQVGELFF.

This clone appeared once. CDR3 in amino acids: CASSQGGSGQGREGYTF. CDR3 DNA: TGCGCCAGCAGCCAAGGAGGGTCCGGACAGGGAAGAGAAGGCTACACCTTC. The rearrangement joins TRBV4-1 to TRBJ1-2, with 8 positions matching TRBD1. Germline CDR1 and CDR2: MGHRA and YSYEKL. The CDR3 has 17 residues. Unmatched junction bases numbered 15, after V lost 1 base and J lost 8 bases.

The count of this clone is one. The chain uses TRBV28 and TRBJ1-1; unclear D gene. V gave up 2 bases and J gave up 2 bases, with 15 bases separating them. CDR3 length: 16 residues. Germline V gene sequence: CDR1 MDHEN, CDR2 SYDVKM. The CDR3 DNA sequence: TGTGCCAGCAGTTTAGTGGTTTTCTATCCAAACACTGAAGCTTTCTTT. Its protein product is CASSLVVFYPNTEAFF.

The J gene is TRBJ1-2, the V gene TRBV25-1; D ambiguous. Per germline, CDR1 MGHDK and CDR2 SYGVNS. The V gene lost 1 base and the J gene lost 4 bases, with 7 bases spanning the gap. The CDR3 consists of 13 residues. In DNA form, the CDR3 reads TGTGCCAGCAGTGAATCTGTCCGCTATGGCTACACCTTC. It encodes CASSESVRYGYTF.

The J gene is TRBJ1-5, the V gene TRBV19; 9 bases map to TRBD1. V was clipped by 2 bases and J by 3 bases; unmatched bases: 5. This CDR3 contains 16 residues. Germline loops: CDR1 LNHDA, CDR2 SQIVND (reference sequence). The CDR3 reads CASSIRTGEFNQPQHF. CDR3 bases: TGTGCCAGTAGTATACGGACAGGGGAATTCAATCAGCCCCAGCATTTT.